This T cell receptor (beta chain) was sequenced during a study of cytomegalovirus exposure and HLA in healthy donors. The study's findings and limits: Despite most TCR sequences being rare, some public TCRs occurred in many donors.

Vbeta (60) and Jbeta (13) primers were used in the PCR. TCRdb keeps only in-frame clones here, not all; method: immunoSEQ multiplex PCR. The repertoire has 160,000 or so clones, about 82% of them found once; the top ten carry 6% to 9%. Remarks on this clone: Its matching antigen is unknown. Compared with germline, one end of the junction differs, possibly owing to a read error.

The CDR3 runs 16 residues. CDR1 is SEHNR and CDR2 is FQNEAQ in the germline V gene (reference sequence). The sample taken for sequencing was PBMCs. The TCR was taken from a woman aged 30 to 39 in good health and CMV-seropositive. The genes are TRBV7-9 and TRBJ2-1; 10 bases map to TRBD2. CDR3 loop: CSSSFPSGGHVNEQFF. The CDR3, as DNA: TGTTCCAGCAGCTTCCCTAGCGGGGGTCATGTCAATGAGCAGTTCTTC.